The count of the clone carrying this TCR beta chain is one. This sample is drawn from a study of blood T cell repertoires in COVID-19. Study as a whole: The analysed material was cDNA or gDNA that came from T cells, B-cell-depleted T cells, or PBMCs.

Repertoires were generated with immunoSEQ multiplex PCR, while TCRdb's copy carries only in-frame clones and drops some. This table has tens of thousands of clones, approximately 88% appearing once. The CDR3 is made up of 13 amino acids. Per germline, CDR1 MNHEY and CDR2 SVGAGI. V lost 7 bases to trimming and J lost 4 bases, with 10 bases between them. The rearrangement uses TRBV6-5 and TRBJ2-2, with unresolved D. Sequencing was done on a sample of peripheral blood. The sequence derives from a man aged 45 to 65 with acute or convalescent COVID-19. The CDR3 bases are TGTGCCAGCATTAGTCCGGGCACCGGGGAGCTGTTTTTT. It is translated as CASISPGTGELFF.